These 2 T cell receptor beta chains were all obtained from the same sample, sequenced in a study of blood T cell repertoires in COVID-19. Clones were sequenced by immunoSEQ multiplex PCR, and TCRdb holds only the in-frame ones, with some missing. The table shows 150,000 to 200,000 clones, with approximately 87% occurring only once. Input material: peripheral blood. The receptors shown here come from a woman aged 55-69 years with COVID-19, enrolled during active disease.

The rearrangement joins TRBV9 to TRBJ1-5, with 9 bases fitting TRBD1. The CDR3 runs to 15 residues. After removal of 3 bases from V and 5 bases from J, the junction contained 6 bases not matched to a gene. CDR1 and CDR2 from the germline V gene are SGDLS and YYNGEE. Here the CDR3 DNA reads TGTGCCAGCAGCGAGGGGGACAGGGCGGATCAGCCCCAGCATTTT. Translation gives CASSEGDRADQPQHF.

V is TRBV6-6 and J is TRBJ1-1, with D hard to call. Germline V gene data show CDR1 as MNHNY and CDR2 as SVGAGI (reference sequence). Trimming took off 7 bases at V and 5 bases at J, with 14 bases between the two ends. This CDR3 is 13 amino acids long. Written as DNA, the CDR3 is TGTGCCAGCACCCCACACGGCGGAACTGAAGCTTTCTTT. It encodes CASTPHGGTEAFF.